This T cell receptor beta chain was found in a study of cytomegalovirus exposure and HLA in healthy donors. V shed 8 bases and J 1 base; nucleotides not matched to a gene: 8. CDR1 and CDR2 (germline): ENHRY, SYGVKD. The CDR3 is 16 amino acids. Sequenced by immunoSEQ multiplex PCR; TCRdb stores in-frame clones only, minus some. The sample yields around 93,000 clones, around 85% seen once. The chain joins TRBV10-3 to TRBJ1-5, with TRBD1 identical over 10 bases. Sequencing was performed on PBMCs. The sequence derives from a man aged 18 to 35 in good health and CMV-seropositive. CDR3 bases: TGTGCCATCTCCGGGACAGGGGTAAGGAGCAATCAGCCCCAGCATTTT. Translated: CAISGTGVRSNQPQHF.